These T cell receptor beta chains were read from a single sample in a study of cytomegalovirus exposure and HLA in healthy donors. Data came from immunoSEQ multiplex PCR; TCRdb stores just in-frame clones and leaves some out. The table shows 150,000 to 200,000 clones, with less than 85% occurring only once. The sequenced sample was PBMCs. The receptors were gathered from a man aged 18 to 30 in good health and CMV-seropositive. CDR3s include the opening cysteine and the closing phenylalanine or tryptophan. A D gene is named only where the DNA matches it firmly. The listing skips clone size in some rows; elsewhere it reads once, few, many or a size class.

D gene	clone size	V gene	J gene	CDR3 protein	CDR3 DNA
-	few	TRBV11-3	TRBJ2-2	CASITGLGTGELFF	TGTGCCAGCATCACAGGGTTAGGCACCGGGGAGCTGTTTTTT
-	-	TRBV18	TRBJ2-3	CASSPADTQYF	TGTGCCAGCTCTCCCGCAGATACGCAGTATTTT
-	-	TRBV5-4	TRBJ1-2	CASSGDSDGYTF	TGTGCCAGCAGCGGAGACAGCGATGGCTACACCTTC
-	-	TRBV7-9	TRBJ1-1	CATRSGGNTEAFF	TGTGCCACACGTTCCGGGGGGAACACTGAAGCTTTCTTT
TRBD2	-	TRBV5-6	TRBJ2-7	CASSFDGRAVHEQYF	TGTGCCAGCAGCTTTGACGGGAGGGCCGTCCACGAGCAGTACTTC
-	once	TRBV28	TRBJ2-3	CASSLVGSTDTQYF	TGTGCCAGCAGTTTGGTGGGGAGTACAGATACGCAGTATTTT
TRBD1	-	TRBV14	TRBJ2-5	CASSPGGPSETQYF	TGTGCCAGCAGCCCAGGGGGCCCATCGGAGACCCAGTACTTC
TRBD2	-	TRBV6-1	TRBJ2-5	CASSDGAGGFETQYF	TGTGCCAGCAGTGACGGAGCGGGAGGGTTCGAGACCCAGTACTTC
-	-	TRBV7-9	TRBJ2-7	CASSLEGQGTYEQYF	TGTGCCAGCAGCTTAGAGGGGCAGGGAACCTACGAGCAGTACTTC
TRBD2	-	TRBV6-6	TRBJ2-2	CASVSGKANTGELFF	TGTGCCAGCGTAAGCGGGAAGGCGAACACCGGGGAGCTGTTTTTT
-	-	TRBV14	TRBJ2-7	CASSQGTFSYEQYF	TGTGCCAGCAGCCAAGGGACTTTTTCCTACGAGCAGTACTTC
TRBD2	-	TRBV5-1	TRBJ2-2	CASRWGEGRTGELFF	TGCGCCAGCAGATGGGGGGAGGGCCGGACCGGGGAGCTGTTTTTT
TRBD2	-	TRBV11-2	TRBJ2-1	CASSPLLAGEPRSYNEQFF	TGTGCCAGCAGCCCCCTCCTAGCGGGAGAGCCCAGGTCCTACAATGAGCAGTTCTTC
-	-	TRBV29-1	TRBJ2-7	CSVEVRRGSYEQYF	TGCAGCGTTGAAGTGAGGCGGGGCTCCTACGAGCAGTACTTC
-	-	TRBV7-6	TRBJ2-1	CASSPFSGNSYNEQFF	TGTGCCAGCAGCCCCTTTAGCGGTAACTCCTACAATGAGCAGTTCTTC
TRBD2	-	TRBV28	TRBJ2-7	CASSTSGAFSYEQYF	TGTGCCAGCAGCACTAGCGGGGCCTTCTCCTACGAGCAGTACTTC
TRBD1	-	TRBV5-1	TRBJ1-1	CASSPYRQGTEAFF	TGCGCCAGCAGCCCCTACCGACAGGGCACTGAAGCTTTCTTT
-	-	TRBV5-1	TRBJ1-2	CASSLESRERDGYTF	TGCGCCAGCAGCTTGGAGTCCAGGGAAAGAGATGGCTACACCTTC
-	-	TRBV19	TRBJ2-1	CASSDGSSYNEQFF	TGTGCCAGTAGTGACGGGAGCTCCTACAATGAGCAGTTCTTC
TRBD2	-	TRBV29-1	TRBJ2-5	CSVQGTSRETQYF	TGCAGCGTTCAAGGGACTAGCCGAGAGACCCAGTACTTC
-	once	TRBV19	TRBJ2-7	CASSNAGAYEQYF	TGTGCCAGTAGTAATGCAGGGGCCTACGAGCAGTACTTC
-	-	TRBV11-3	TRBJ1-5	CASSLPHGHGNQPQHF	TGTGCCAGCAGCCTACCTCATGGTCACGGCAATCAGCCCCAGCATTTT
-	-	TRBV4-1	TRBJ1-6	CASSQPAGSPLHF	TGCGCCAGCAGCCAACCCGCGGGGTCACCCCTCCACTTT
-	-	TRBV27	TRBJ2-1	CASSLTGIEQFF	TGTGCCAGCAGTTTAACCGGGATTGAGCAGTTCTTC
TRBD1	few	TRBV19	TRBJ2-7	CASSSLQGTEQYF	TGTGCCAGTAGTTCCCTACAGGGGACCGAGCAGTACTTC
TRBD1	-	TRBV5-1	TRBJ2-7	CASSPGQGFTYEQYF	TGCGCCAGCAGCCCGGGACAGGGGTTCACCTACGAGCAGTACTTC
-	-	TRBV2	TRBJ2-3	CASGEYTDTQYF	TGTGCCAGCGGGGAGTACACAGATACGCAGTATTTT
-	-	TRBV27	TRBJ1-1	CASSYGGLNTEAFF	TGTGCCAGCAGTTACGGGGGGCTAAACACTGAAGCTTTCTTT
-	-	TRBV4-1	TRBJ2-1	CASSQVFMGASSNEQFF	TGCGCCAGCAGCCAAGTCTTTATGGGGGCTAGTAGCAATGAGCAGTTCTTC
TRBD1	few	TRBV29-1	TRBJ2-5	CSVGFTGTGRETQYF	TGCAGCGTTGGGTTTACCGGGACAGGTCGAGAGACCCAGTACTTC
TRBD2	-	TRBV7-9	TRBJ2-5	CASSKSGEYQETQYF	TGTGCCAGCTCAAAGAGCGGGGAGTACCAAGAGACCCAGTACTTC
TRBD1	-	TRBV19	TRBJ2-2	CASSPGQALGELFF	TGTGCCAGTAGTCCCGGACAGGCCTTGGGGGAGCTGTTTTTT
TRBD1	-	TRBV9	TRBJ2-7	CASSVAGTGDEQYF	TGTGCCAGCAGCGTCGCGGGGACAGGGGACGAGCAGTACTTC
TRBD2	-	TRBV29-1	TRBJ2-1	CSAFLAVRYNEQFF	TGCAGCGCCTTCCTAGCGGTCAGATACAATGAGCAGTTCTTC
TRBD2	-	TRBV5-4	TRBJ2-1	CASSFYGLDNEQFF	TGTGCCAGCAGCTTTTATGGACTAGACAATGAGCAGTTCTTC
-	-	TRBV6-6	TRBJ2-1	CASSYSSGEKFF	TGTGCCAGCAGTTACTCGTCTGGGGAGAAGTTCTTC
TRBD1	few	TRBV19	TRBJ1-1	CASRQGGPNIAEAFF	TGTGCCAGTAGACAGGGGGGCCCGAACATCGCTGAAGCTTTCTTT
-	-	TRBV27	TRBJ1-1	CASSLRSGGGTEAFF	TGTGCCAGCAGTTTAAGGTCGGGCGGGGGCACTGAAGCTTTCTTT
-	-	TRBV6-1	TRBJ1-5	CASSEGRGSNQPQHF	TGTGCCAGCAGTGAAGGTAGGGGTAGCAATCAGCCCCAGCATTTT
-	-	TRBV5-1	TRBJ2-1	CASSLVGLSSYNEQFF	TGCGCCAGCAGCTTGGTGGGGCTAAGCTCCTACAATGAGCAGTTCTTC
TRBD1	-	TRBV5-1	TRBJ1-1	CASSLGDSKNTEAFF	TGCGCCAGCAGCTTGGGGGACAGCAAGAACACTGAAGCTTTCTTT
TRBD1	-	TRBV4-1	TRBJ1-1	CASSQRQGSNTEAFF	TGCGCCAGCAGCCAACGACAGGGGTCCAACACTGAAGCTTTCTTT
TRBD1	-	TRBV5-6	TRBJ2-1	CASSPGGTGAYNEQFF	TGTGCCAGCAGCCCCGGAGGAACAGGGGCCTACAATGAGCAGTTCTTC
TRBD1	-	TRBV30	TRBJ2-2	CAWRAGTANTGELFF	TGTGCCTGGAGGGCCGGGACAGCGAACACCGGGGAGCTGTTTTTT
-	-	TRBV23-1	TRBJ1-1	CASSPPGGRDTEAFF	TGCGCCAGCAGCCCTCCCGGGGGGCGGGACACTGAAGCTTTCTTT
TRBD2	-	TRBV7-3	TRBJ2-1	CASSKSSGASYNEQFF	TGTGCCAGCAGCAAGAGTAGCGGGGCCTCCTACAATGAGCAGTTCTTC